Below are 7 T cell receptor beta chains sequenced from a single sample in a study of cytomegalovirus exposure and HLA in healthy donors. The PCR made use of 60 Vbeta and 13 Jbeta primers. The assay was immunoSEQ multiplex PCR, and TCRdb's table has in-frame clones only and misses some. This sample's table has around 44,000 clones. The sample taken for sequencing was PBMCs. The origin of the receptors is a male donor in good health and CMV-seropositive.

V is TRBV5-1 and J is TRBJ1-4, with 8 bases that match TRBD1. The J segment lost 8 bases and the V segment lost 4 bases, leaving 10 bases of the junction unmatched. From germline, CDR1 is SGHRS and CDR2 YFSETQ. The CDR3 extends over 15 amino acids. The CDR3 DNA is TGCGCCAGCAGCCCCCAGGGGGCATGGGGGGAAAAACTGTTTTTT. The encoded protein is CASSPQGAWGEKLFF.

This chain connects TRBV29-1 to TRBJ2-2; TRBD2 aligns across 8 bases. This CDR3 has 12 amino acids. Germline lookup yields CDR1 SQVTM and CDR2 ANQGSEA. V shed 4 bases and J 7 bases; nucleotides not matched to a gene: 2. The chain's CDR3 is CSVAGGGGELFF. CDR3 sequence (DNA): TGCAGCGTTGCCGGGGGGGGCGGGGAGCTGTTTTTT.

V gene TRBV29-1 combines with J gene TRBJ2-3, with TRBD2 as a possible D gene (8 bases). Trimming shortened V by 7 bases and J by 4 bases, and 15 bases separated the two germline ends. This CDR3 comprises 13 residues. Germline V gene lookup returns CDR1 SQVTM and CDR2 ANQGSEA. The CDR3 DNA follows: TGCAGCGCGTCGGGAGGGGGCGCAGATACGCAGTATTTT. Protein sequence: CSASGGGADTQYF.

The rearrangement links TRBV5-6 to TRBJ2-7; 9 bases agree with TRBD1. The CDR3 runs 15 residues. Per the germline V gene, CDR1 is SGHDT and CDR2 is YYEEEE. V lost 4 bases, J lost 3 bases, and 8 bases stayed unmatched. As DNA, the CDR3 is TGTGCCAGCAGCAGGACAGGGGTAATGATCTACGAGCAGTACTTC. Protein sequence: CASSRTGVMIYEQYF.

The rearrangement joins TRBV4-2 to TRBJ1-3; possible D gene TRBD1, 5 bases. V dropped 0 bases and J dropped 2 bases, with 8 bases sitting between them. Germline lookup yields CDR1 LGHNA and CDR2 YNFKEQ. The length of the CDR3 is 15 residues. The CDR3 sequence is CASSQEVQAGNTIYF. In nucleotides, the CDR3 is TGTGCCAGCAGCCAAGAGGTACAGGCTGGAAACACCATATATTTT.

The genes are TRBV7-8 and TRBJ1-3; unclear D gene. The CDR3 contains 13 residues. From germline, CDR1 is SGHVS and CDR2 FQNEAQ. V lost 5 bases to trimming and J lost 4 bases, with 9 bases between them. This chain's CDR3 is CASSLPLGNTIYF. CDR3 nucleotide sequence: TGTGCCAGCAGCCTACCACTCGGAAACACCATATATTTT. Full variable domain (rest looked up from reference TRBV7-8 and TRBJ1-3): GAGVSQSPRYKVAKRGQDVALRCDPISGHVSLFWYQQALGQGPEFLTYFQNEAQLDKSGLPSDRFFAERPEGSVSTLKIQRTQQEDSAVYLCASSLPLGNTIYFGEGSWLTVV.

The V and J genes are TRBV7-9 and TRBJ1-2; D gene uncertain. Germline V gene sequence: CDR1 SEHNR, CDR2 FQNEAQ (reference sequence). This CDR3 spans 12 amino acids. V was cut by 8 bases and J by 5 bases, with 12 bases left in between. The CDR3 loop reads CASLRYPYGYTF. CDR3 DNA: TGTGCCAGCCTCAGGTACCCTTATGGCTACACCTTC.